The 6 T cell receptor beta chains below come from one sample, sequenced in a study of blood T cell repertoires in COVID-19. Here immunoSEQ multiplex PCR was the method, and the copy in TCRdb shows in-frame clones only, minus some. Of approximately 200,000 clones listed, roughly 91% are singletons. Sequencing input: PBMCs or T cells enriched from blood (not recorded which). These receptors were collected from a young man in a cohort exposed to, infected with or recovered from COVID-19 (not recorded which).

The chain couples TRBV12-3 or TRBV12-4 to TRBJ2-2; D call uncertain. The CDR3 sequence is 12 residues long. The V gene lost 6 bases and the J gene lost 4 bases, with 6 bases spanning the gap. CDR3 bases: TGTGCCAGCAGACTTACCACCGGGGAGCTGTTTTTT. Encoded protein: CASRLTTGELFF.

This clone has a handful of counts. The chain couples TRBV27 to TRBJ1-1; D is perhaps TRBD1 (5 bases). Germline loops: CDR1 MNHEY, CDR2 SMNVEV (reference sequence). The V gene lost 2 bases and the J gene lost 5 bases, with 30 bases spanning the gap. The CDR3 extends over 20 amino acids. The CDR3 reads CASSLRGAGQSGRLLTEAFF. DNA for the CDR3: TGTGCCAGCAGTTTAAGGGGTGCCGGTCAGTCAGGCAGACTGTTGACTGAAGCTTTCTTT.

The chain combines TRBV7-3 with TRBJ2-3, with D possibly matching TRBD2 (5 bases). Germline assignment: CDR1 SGHTA and CDR2 FQGTGA. Trimming took 3 bases from V and 2 from J, leaving 12 bases between them. The length of the CDR3 is 15 residues. The CDR3 coding sequence is TGTGCCAGCAGCTTTGAGGGTTCTGTCACAGATACGCAGTATTTT. This translates into CASSFEGSVTDTQYF.

This clone was detected once. The V and J genes are TRBV28 and TRBJ2-1, with TRBD1 matching 9 bases. Per germline, CDR1 MDHEN and CDR2 SYDVKM. J lost 1 base, V lost 5 bases, and 12 bases had no gene match. The CDR3 runs to 18 residues. The CDR3 is CASSPHPGQGGSYNEQFF. In nucleotides, the CDR3 is TGTGCCAGCAGTCCCCACCCGGGACAGGGTGGTTCCTACAATGAGCAGTTCTTC.

The genes are TRBV7-9 and TRBJ1-3; D uncertain. The V gene's germline CDR1 is SEHNR and CDR2 FQNEAQ (reference sequence). This CDR3 is 17 amino acids long. V lost 5 bases, J lost 0 bases, and 17 bases lay in between. The CDR3 protein is CASSPLLGRLSGNTIYF. CDR3 bases: TGTGCCAGCAGCCCGTTACTAGGACGGCTCTCTGGAAACACCATATATTTT. Variable domain in full (rest from reference TRBV7-9 and TRBJ1-3): DTGVSQNPRHKITKRGQNVTFRCDPISEHNRLYWYRQTLGQGPEFLTYFQNEAQLEKSRLLSDRFSAERPKGSFSTLEIQRTEQGDSAMYLCASSPLLGRLSGNTIYFGEGSWLTVV.

The chain employs TRBV5-4 and TRBJ2-7; tentative D call: TRBD1 (6 bases). This CDR3 is 16 amino acids long. Germline V gene sequence: CDR1 SGHNT, CDR2 YYREEE (reference sequence). Trimming took off 4 bases at V and 1 base at J, with 18 bases between the two ends. The CDR3 protein is CASSTSGQLLSYEQYF. CDR3 in DNA: TGTGCCAGCAGCACCTCCGGACAGCTGCTTTCCTACGAGCAGTACTTC.